These 17 T cell receptor beta chains share one sample of origin, sequenced in a study of T cell responses to AZD1222 COVID-19 vaccine. Produced via immunoSEQ multiplex PCR; TCRdb's table is partial and in-frame only. This table holds around 140,000 clones, approximately 94% found once. Specimen: peripheral blood, collected on day 0 of AZD1222 vaccination. These receptors originate from an adult in good health.

J is TRBJ1-3 and V is TRBV5-1; D is uncertain. The CDR3 spans 15 residues. Germline CDR1 reads SGHRS; CDR2 reads YFSETQ. Trimming stripped 4 bases from V and 0 bases from J, with 11 bases between. CDR3 sequence (DNA): TGCGCCAGCAGCCCATTAGGTGGCTCTGGAAACACCATATATTTT. Its translation: CASSPLGGSGNTIYF.

The V and J genes are TRBV5-6 and TRBJ1-1, with D possibly matching TRBD1 (5 bases). Looked up from germline, CDR1 is SGHDT and CDR2 is YYEEEE. Trimming pared 2 bases from V and 7 bases from J, leaving 9 bases between. The CDR3 has 12 amino acids. The CDR3 coding sequence is TGTGCCAGCAGCTTCGGGGGTAATGAAGCTTTCTTT. This codes for CASSFGGNEAFF.

The chain is built from TRBV13 and TRBJ1-6, with 7 bases that match TRBD1. The CDR3 is 13 amino acids. V was pared by 4 bases and J by 8 bases, with 2 bases of the junction left unmatched. The V gene's germline CDR1 is PRHDT and CDR2 FYEKMQ (reference sequence). CDR3 sequence reads: CASSSRGDSPLHF. The CDR3 nucleotides read TGTGCCAGCAGCTCCAGGGGGGATTCACCCCTCCACTTT.

The chain uses TRBV9 and TRBJ2-2; D not resolved. The germline gives CDR1 SGDLS, CDR2 YYNGEE. This CDR3 region has 12 residues. V dropped 4 bases and J dropped 6 bases, with 7 bases sitting between them. The CDR3 DNA sequence: TGTGCCAGCAGCTCTCCACCCGGGGAGCTGTTTTTT. It codes for CASSSPPGELFF.

The chain has TRBV11-3 and TRBJ1-1, with D unresolved. CDR3 size: 13 residues. CDR1 is SGHNT and CDR2 is YENEEA in the germline V gene. Between the trimmed V and J ends, which lost 2 bases and 2 bases, there was a span of 6 bases. The CDR3 loop reads CASSLWDNTEAFF. CDR3 sequence (DNA): TGTGCCAGCAGCTTATGGGATAACACTGAAGCTTTCTTT.

The V gene is TRBV14, the J gene TRBJ2-3; D is unclear. V was cut by 1 base and J by 2 bases, with 13 bases left in between. The CDR3 consists of 16 residues. Per the germline V gene, CDR1 is SGHDN and CDR2 is FVKESK. The CDR3 coding sequence is TGTGCCAGCAGCCAAGGGCCCCTAGATACCACAGATACGCAGTATTTT. Its protein product is CASSQGPLDTTDTQYF. The whole variable domain, remainder taken from reference TRBV14 and TRBJ2-3, is EAGVTQFPSHSVIEKGQTVTLRCDPISGHDNLYWYRRVMGKEIKFLLHFVKESKQDESGMPNNRFLAERTGGTYSTLKVQPAELEDSGVYFCASSQGPLDTTDTQYFGPGTRLTVL.

The CDR3 loop reads CASSLRDRGNQPQHF. The CDR3 bases are TGTGCCAGCAGTTTGAGGGACCGCGGCAATCAGCCCCAGCATTTT. This sequence joins TRBV27 and TRBJ1-5; TRBD1 is a possible D gene (5 bases). This CDR3 contains 15 residues. V was shortened by 3 bases and J by 2 bases, with 11 bases between the two germline ends. Germline V gene data show CDR1 as MNHEY and CDR2 as SMNVEV (reference sequence).

This chain links TRBV5-6 with TRBJ1-6; D is possibly TRBD1 (5 bases). The germline gives CDR1 SGHDT, CDR2 YYEEEE. The CDR3 covers 15 residues. The V gene lost 3 bases and the J gene lost 12 bases, with 19 bases spanning the gap. CDR3 residues: CASSSGRQYLQPLHF. CDR3 nucleotide sequence: TGTGCCAGCAGCTCGGGGAGACAGTATCTACAACCCCTCCACTTT.

The gene calls are TRBV5-1 and TRBJ1-1; TRBD1 aligns across 7 bases. With 3 bases clipped from V and 0 bases from J, the junction kept 5 bases outside the gene matches. This CDR3 is built from 15 residues. Germline V gives CDR1 SGHRS, CDR2 YFSETQ. This CDR3 reads CASSWGQRMNTEAFF. CDR3 nucleotides: TGCGCCAGCAGCTGGGGACAGCGAATGAACACTGAAGCTTTCTTT. Complete variable domain (other parts from reference TRBV5-1 and TRBJ1-1): KAGVTQTPRYLIKTRGQQVTLSCSPISGHRSVSWYQQTPGQGLQFLFEYFSETQRNKGNFPGRFSGRQFSNSRSEMNVSTLELGDSALYLCASSWGQRMNTEAFFGQGTRLTVV.

The chain has TRBV6-6 and TRBJ1-1, with a tentative D call TRBD1 (5 bases). The V end lost 10 bases, the J end lost 6 bases, and 18 bases lay between the germline ends. The CDR3 length is 13 residues. Germline V gene lookup returns CDR1 MNHNY and CDR2 SVGAGI (reference sequence). For the CDR3, the DNA is TGTGCCACTCTCGGGGGGGGTCGGGCTGAAGCTTTCTTT. It translates to CATLGGGRAEAFF.

The chain employs TRBV18 and TRBJ2-6, with 10 bases fitting TRBD1. Trimming removed 3 bases from V and 1 base from J; junction bases left unmatched: 6. This CDR3 has 18 residues. The germline CDR1 and CDR2 sequences are KGHSH and LQKENI. CDR3 amino acids: CASSPTPGQGSGANVLTF. The CDR3 region has the DNA TGTGCCAGCTCACCGACACCGGGACAGGGGTCTGGGGCCAACGTCCTGACTTTC.

The V call is TRBV27, the J call TRBJ1-5, with D unclear. Germline V CDR1 and CDR2: MNHEY, SMNVEV (reference sequence). Trimming left V 3 bases short and J 3 bases short, with 12 bases between. CDR3 length equals 15 residues. In DNA form, the CDR3 reads TGTGCCAGCAGTTTTTATTTCGGTGCCAATCAGCCCCAGCATTTT. Translated: CASSFYFGANQPQHF.

This sequence joins TRBV7-6 and TRBJ2-7; a possible D gene is TRBD1 (6 bases). Germline values: CDR1 SGHVS, CDR2 FNYEAQ. The CDR3 loop spans 13 amino acids. Trimming cost V 4 bases and J 5 bases, with 12 bases left between them. The CDR3 DNA is TGTGCCAGCAGCTCCGGCAGGGGCGACGAGCAGTACTTC. The encoded protein is CASSSGRGDEQYF. The whole variable domain, remainder taken from reference TRBV7-6 and TRBJ2-7, is GAGVSQSPRYKVTKRGQDVALRCDPISGHVSLYWYRQALGQGPEFLTYFNYEAQQDKSGLPNDRFSAERPEGSISTLTIQRTEQRDSAMYRCASSSGRGDEQYFGPGTRLTVT.

J is TRBJ1-5 and V is TRBV28, with TRBD1 identical over 8 bases. Looked up from germline, CDR1 is MDHEN and CDR2 is SYDVKM. This CDR3 contains 15 residues. The V segment lost 7 bases and the J segment 2 bases; nucleotides outside the gene matches: 7. CDR3: CASNTGGEGNQPQHF. DNA for the CDR3: TGTGCCAGCAATACAGGGGGTGAGGGCAATCAGCCCCAGCATTTT.

The rearrangement uses TRBV2 and TRBJ1-2; D not certain. Germline lookup yields CDR1 SNHLY and CDR2 FYNNEI. The CDR3 contains 12 residues. CDR3 bases: TGTGCATCCACCGAGGGTGGGAATGGCTACACCTTC. Translated: CASTEGGNGYTF.

V is TRBV5-6 and J is TRBJ2-1, with D perhaps TRBD1 (5 bases). Trimming shortened V by 1 base and J by 4 bases, and 12 bases separated the two germline ends. CDR3 length equals 15 residues. Germline values: CDR1 SGHDT, CDR2 YYEEEE. The CDR3 DNA reads as TGTGCCAGCAGCTTGTGGGGCGCCGGGTACAATGAGCAGTTCTTC. This gives the protein CASSLWGAGYNEQFF.

This rearrangement joins TRBV10-3 to TRBJ1-2; D is ambiguous. The CDR3 has 14 amino acids. Trimming pared 0 bases from V and 4 bases from J, leaving 9 bases between. Per the germline V gene, CDR1 is ENHRY and CDR2 is SYGVKD. The CDR3 spells CAISESVGGYGYTF. In DNA form, the CDR3 reads TGTGCCATCAGTGAGTCCGTGGGCGGCTATGGCTACACCTTC.